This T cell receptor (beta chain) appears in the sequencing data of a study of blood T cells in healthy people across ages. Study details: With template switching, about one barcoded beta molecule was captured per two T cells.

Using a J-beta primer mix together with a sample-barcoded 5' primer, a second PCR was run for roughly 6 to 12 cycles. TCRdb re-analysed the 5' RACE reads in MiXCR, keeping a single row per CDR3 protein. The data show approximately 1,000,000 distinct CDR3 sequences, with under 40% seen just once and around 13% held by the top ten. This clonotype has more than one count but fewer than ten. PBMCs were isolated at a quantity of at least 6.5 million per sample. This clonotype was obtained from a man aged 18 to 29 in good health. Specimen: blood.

CDR3 region: CASRPLVSSYNEQFF. CDR3 in DNA: TGTGCCAGCAGGCCTCTAGTGAGCTCCTACAATGAGCAGTTCTTC. The rearrangement joins TRBV27 to TRBJ2-1; D gene uncertain. Trimming pared 6 bases from V and 0 bases from J, leaving 12 bases between. The CDR3 runs 15 residues. CDR1 MNHEY and CDR2 SMNVEV come from the germline V gene (reference sequence).